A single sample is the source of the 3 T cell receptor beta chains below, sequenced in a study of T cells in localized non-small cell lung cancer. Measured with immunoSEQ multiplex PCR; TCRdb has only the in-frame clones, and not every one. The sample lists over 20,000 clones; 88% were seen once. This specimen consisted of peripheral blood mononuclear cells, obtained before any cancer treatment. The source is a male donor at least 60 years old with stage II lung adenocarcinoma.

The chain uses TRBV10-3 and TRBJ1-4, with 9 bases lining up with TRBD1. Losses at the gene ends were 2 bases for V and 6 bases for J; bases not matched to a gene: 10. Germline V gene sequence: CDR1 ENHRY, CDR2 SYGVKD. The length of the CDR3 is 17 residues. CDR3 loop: CAISETGQGRGDEKLFF. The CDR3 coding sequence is TGTGCCATCAGTGAGACCGGACAGGGGAGAGGGGATGAAAAACTGTTTTTT.

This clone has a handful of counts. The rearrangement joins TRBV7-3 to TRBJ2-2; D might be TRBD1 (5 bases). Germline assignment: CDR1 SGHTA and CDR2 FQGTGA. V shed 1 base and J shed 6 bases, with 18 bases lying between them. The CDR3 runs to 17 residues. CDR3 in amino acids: CASSLIPDTIRSGELFF. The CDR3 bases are TGTGCCAGCAGCTTAATTCCGGACACCATAAGGTCCGGGGAGCTGTTTTTT. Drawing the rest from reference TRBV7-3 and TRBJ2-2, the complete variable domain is GAGVSQTPSNKVTEKGKYVELRCDPISGHTALYWYRQSLGQGPEFLIYFQGTGAADDSGLPNDRFFAVRPEGSVSTLKIQRTERGDSAVYLCASSLIPDTIRSGELFFGEGSRLTVL.

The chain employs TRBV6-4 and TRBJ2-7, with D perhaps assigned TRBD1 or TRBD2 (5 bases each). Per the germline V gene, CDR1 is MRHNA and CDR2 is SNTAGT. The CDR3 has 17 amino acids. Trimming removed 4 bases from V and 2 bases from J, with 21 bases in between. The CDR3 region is CASSGDREGKPTYEQYF. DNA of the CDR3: TGTGCCAGCAGTGGGGACCGGGAAGGGAAACCTACCTACGAGCAGTACTTC.